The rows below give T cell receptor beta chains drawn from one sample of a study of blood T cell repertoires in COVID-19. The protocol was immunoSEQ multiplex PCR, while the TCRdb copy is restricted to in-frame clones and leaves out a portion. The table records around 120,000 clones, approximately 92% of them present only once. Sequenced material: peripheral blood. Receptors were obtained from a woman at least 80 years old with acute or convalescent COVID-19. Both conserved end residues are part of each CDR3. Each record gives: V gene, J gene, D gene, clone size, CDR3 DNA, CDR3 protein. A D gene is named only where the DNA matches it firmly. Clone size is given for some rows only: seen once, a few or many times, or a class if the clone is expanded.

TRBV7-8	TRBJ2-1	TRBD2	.	TGTGCCAGCAGCTTAGAGGGGAGTGTTAGCGGGGGGTCCTACAATGAGCAGTTCTTC	CASSLEGSVSGGSYNEQFF
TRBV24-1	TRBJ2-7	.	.	TGTGCCACCAGTGATCCCCAGGGCTACGAGCAGTACTTC	CATSDPQGYEQYF
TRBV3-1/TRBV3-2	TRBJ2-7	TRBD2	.	TGTGCCAGCAGCCAAGGCGGGGGGGCCTACGAGCAGTACTTC	CASSQGGGAYEQYF
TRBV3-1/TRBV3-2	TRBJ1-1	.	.	TGTGCCAGCAGCACCGGGGGGGGTAGCACTGAAGCTTTCTTT	CASSTGGGSTEAFF
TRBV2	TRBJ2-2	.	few	TGTGCCAGCGGTACAGGGATTAACACCGGGGAGCTGTTTTTT	CASGTGINTGELFF
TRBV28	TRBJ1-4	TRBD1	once	TGTGCCAGCAGTTTATGGCCCCAACTACAGGGGCGAGAGGAAAAACTGTTTTTT	CASSLWPQLQGREEKLFF
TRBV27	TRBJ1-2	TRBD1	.	TGTGCCAGCAGTTTAGGACAGGGGGCGATGGGAGCTAACTATGGCTACACCTTC	CASSLGQGAMGANYGYTF
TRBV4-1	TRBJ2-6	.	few	TGCGCCAGCAGCCAAGGGTCTCCCGCCCGGGCTGGGGCCAACGTCCTGACTTTC	CASSQGSPARAGANVLTF
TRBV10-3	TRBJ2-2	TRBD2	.	TGTGCCATCAGTGGGGGAGCGGGGGTGAACACCGGGGAGCTGTTTTTT	CAISGGAGVNTGELFF
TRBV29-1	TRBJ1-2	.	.	TGCAGCGCTCTCGGTATCTATGGCTACACCTTC	CSALGIYGYTF
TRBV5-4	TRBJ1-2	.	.	TGTGCCAGCAGCCGAGGACAGAACTATGGCTACACCTTC	CASSRGQNYGYTF
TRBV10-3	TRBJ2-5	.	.	TGTGCCATCAGTGAGTCTAAACCGGAGCGGACCCAGTACTTC	CAISESKPERTQYF
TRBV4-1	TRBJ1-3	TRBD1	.	TGCGCCAGCAGCCAACCGGGACAGCAGAGCTCTGGAAACACCATATATTTT	CASSQPGQQSSGNTIYF